This TCR beta chain was identified during a study of CD8 T cells in ankylosing spondylitis. Study-wide points: Reportedly, significant enrichment of disease-linked clones occurred in matched ankylosing spondylitis synovial fluid. In ankylosing spondylitis blood, a motif of roughly eight highly homologous TCR beta variants appeared characteristic. Relatively scarce in peripheral blood, disease-linked clones were CD8+.

Germline V CDR1 and CDR2: LGHNA, YNFKEQ. CDR3 size: 19 residues. The ends lost 0 bases at V and 1 base at J; junction bases unmatched: 9. TCRdb ran MiXCR on the 5' RACE reads and lists one entry per CDR3 protein. Of roughly 200,000 distinct CDR3 sequences in the sample, 13% were seen once. About this clonotype itself: The antigen is unknown.

Sequencing used blood, either unsorted or a sorted T cell fraction (not recorded which). The chain uses TRBV4-2 and TRBJ2-1; 10 positions match TRBD2. The TCR originated in a male donor with ankylosing spondylitis or in good health (not recorded which). In nucleotides, the CDR3 is TGTGCCAGCAGCCAAGATGGGCTAGCGGGAGTAGGGTCCTACAATGAGCAGTTCTTC. Translating gives CASSQDGLAGVGSYNEQFF.